Each of the 12 T cell receptor beta chains below was sequenced from the same sample in a study of T cells in Graves' hyperthyroidism and ophthalmopathy. TCR beta CDR3 region amplification was performed from RNA transcripts. First-round RT-PCR of the TCR CDR3 relied on the HTBI primer set. One entry per CDR3 protein results from TCRdb running MiXCR on the multiplex PCR reads. Here the sample spans roughly 250,000 distinct CDR3 sequences, about 20% being singletons. The sample taken for sequencing was blood. These receptors were collected from a man in his thirties or forties with Graves' ophthalmopathy.

This clonotype was recorded at least ten times. DNA for the CDR3: TGCGCCAGCAGCCTCGACAGGGGGGCCCTTAACTATGGCTACACCTTC. Protein: CASSLDRGALNYGYTF. The genes are TRBV5-1 and TRBJ1-2, with TRBD1 matching 9 bases. This CDR3 has 16 amino acids. The V and J ends lost 4 bases and 1 base, in that order; junction bases with no gene match: 8. The germline V gene has CDR1 SGHRS and CDR2 YFSETQ.

This clonotype has more than one count but fewer than ten. This sequence joins TRBV7-8 and TRBJ2-1, with 9 nucleotides matching TRBD2. J gave up 11 bases and V 0 bases, and 5 bases lay outside the gene matches. Germline V gene sequence: CDR1 SGHVS, CDR2 FQNEAQ. The CDR3 is 14 residues long. The CDR3 nucleotides are TGTGCCAGCAGCTTAGCGCCGGCTAGCGGGAAGCAGTTCTTC. Translating it yields CASSLAPASGKQFF.

This clonotype has just a few counts. The chain joins TRBV7-3 to TRBJ2-5; 9 bases agree with TRBD1. Trimming cost V 5 bases and J 8 bases; bases outside gene matches: 9. The CDR3 has 14 residues. Germline V gene lookup returns CDR1 SGHTA and CDR2 FQGTGA. The CDR3 sequence: CASSPAGTGHTQYF. CDR3 DNA: TGTGCCAGCAGCCCGGCCGGGACAGGGCATACCCAGTACTTC.

This clonotype was recorded at least ten times. This chain joins TRBV28 and TRBJ2-1; 10 bases are a match to TRBD2. V lost 4 bases, J lost 6 bases, and 12 bases stayed unmatched. The CDR3 sequence is 17 residues long. CDR1 MDHEN and CDR2 SYDVKM come from the germline V gene. The CDR3 sequence is CASSSPSGSVSFNEQFF. CDR3 coding DNA: TGTGCCAGCAGTTCTCCTAGCGGGAGCGTTTCTTTCAATGAGCAGTTCTTC.

In this sample, this clonotype turned up many times. The chain employs TRBV15 and TRBJ2-6, with D unclear. The CDR3 is 16 residues long. V shed 0 bases and J shed 2 bases, with 8 bases lying between them. Looked up from germline, CDR1 is LNHNV and CDR2 is YYDKDF (reference sequence). CDR3: CATSRDQTAGANVLTF. The DNA for the CDR3 is TGTGCCACCAGCAGAGACCAAACAGCTGGGGCCAACGTCCTGACTTTC.

The chain has TRBV12-3 or TRBV12-4 and TRBJ2-1; TRBD2 is a possible D gene (6 bases). V shed 6 bases and J shed 9 bases, with 9 bases lying between them. This CDR3 contains 11 residues. The CDR3 sequence is CASSMGGEQFF. The CDR3 DNA follows: TGTGCCAGCAGCATGGGAGGTGAGCAGTTCTTC.

This chain connects TRBV6-1 to TRBJ2-3; no clear D. The V gene's germline CDR1 is MNHNS and CDR2 SASEGT. This CDR3 is built from 13 residues. Deletions cut 6 bases from V and 2 bases from J, with 9 bases between. This chain's CDR3 is CASSGGYTDTQYF. DNA of the CDR3: TGTGCCAGCAGCGGTGGGTACACAGATACGCAGTATTTT.

This clonotype showed up many times. This chain joins TRBV10-3 and TRBJ2-7; 8 bases fit TRBD2. CDR3 length: 14 amino acids. The germline V gene has CDR1 ENHRY and CDR2 SYGVKD. The V segment lost 7 bases and the J segment 2 bases; nucleotides outside the gene matches: 7. CDR3 sequence reads: CAITAGGATYEQYF. As DNA, the CDR3 is TGTGCCATCACGGCGGGAGGAGCAACCTACGAGCAGTACTTC.

This clonotype was observed a handful of times. V is TRBV20-1 and J is TRBJ2-1, with D hard to call. Germline V gene lookup returns CDR1 DFQATT and CDR2 SNEGSKA (reference sequence). The CDR3 totals 16 residues. The V and J ends lost 0 bases and 4 bases respectively, with 16 bases between them. The CDR3 region has the DNA TGCAGTGCTAGAGATGGCTGGCCAGCGACTTACAATGAGCAGTTCTTC. Amino acids: CSARDGWPATYNEQFF.

The J gene is TRBJ2-7, the V gene TRBV29-1, with 8 bases that match TRBD1. V lost 1 base to trimming and J lost 13 bases; unmatched junction nucleotides: 9. CDR1 and CDR2 (germline): SQVTM, ANQGSEA. The CDR3 contains 12 residues. The DNA of the CDR3 is TGCAGCGTTGAAGCCCGGGACAGGAACAGATACTTC. This sequence encodes CSVEARDRNRYF.

The table lists this clonotype with many counts. The rearrangement links TRBV2 to TRBJ1-6, with D perhaps TRBD1 (5 bases). V dropped 6 bases and J dropped 10 bases, with 19 bases sitting between them. The CDR3 extends over 15 amino acids. Germline V gene data show CDR1 as SNHLY and CDR2 as FYNNEI. This CDR3 reads CASRSGQGLGSPLHF. The CDR3 coding sequence is TGTGCCAGCAGGTCGGGCCAGGGACTGGGCTCACCCCTCCACTTT.

This clonotype turned up a few times. Written as DNA, the CDR3 is TGTGCCAGCAGCTTACAAGCGGGAATAAGCACAGATACGCAGTATTTT. Translating gives CASSLQAGISTDTQYF. V gene TRBV7-2 combines with J gene TRBJ2-3, with 7 bases matching TRBD2. The V gene's germline CDR1 is SGHTA and CDR2 FQGNSA. The CDR3 covers 16 residues. The V and J ends lost 2 bases and 0 bases, in that order; junction bases with no gene match: 5.